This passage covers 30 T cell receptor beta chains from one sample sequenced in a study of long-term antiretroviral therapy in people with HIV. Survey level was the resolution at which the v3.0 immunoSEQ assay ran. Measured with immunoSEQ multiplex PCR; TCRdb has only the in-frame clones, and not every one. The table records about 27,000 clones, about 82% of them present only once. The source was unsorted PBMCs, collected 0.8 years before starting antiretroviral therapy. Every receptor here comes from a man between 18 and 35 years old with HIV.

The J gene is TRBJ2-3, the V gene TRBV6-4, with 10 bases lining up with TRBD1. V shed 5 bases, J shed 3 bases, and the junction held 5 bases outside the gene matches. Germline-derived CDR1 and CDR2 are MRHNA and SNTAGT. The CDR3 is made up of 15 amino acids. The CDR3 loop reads CASSTGTGATDTQYF. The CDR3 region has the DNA TGTGCCAGCAGTACCGGGACAGGGGCTACAGATACGCAGTATTTT.

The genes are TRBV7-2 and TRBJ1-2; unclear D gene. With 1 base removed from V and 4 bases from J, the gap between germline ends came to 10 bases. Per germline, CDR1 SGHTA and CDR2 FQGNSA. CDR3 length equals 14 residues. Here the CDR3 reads CASSLDGFSYGYTF. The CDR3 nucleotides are TGTGCCAGCAGCTTAGACGGCTTTAGCTATGGCTACACCTTC.

In nucleotides, the CDR3 is TGTGCCAGCAGCTCTGCACCGGGACACTACATGAACACTGAAGCTTTCTTT. It translates to CASSSAPGHYMNTEAFF. The chain uses TRBV7-9 and TRBJ1-1, with a tentative D call TRBD1 (6 bases). The V gene's germline CDR1 is SEHNR and CDR2 FQNEAQ (reference sequence). There are 17 residues in the CDR3. The V and J ends lost 4 bases and 0 bases respectively, with 18 bases between them.

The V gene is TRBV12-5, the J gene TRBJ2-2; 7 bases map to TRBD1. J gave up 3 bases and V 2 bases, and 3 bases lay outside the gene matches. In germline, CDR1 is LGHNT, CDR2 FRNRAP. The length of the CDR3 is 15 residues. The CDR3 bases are TGTGCTAGTGGTTTGAGGCAGGGGGACACCGGGGAGCTGTTTTTT. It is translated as CASGLRQGDTGELFF.

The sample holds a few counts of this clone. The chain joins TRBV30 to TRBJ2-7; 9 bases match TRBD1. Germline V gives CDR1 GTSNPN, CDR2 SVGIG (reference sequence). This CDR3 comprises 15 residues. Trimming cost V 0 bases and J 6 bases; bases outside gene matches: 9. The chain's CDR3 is CAWSVGGTGFLEQYF. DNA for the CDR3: TGTGCCTGGAGTGTAGGAGGGACAGGGTTTCTCGAGCAGTACTTC.

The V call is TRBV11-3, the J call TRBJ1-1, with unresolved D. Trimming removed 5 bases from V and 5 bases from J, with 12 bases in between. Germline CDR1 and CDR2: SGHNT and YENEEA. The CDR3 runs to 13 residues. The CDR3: CASSPNGRTEAFF. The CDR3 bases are TGTGCCAGCAGCCCGAACGGGCGGACTGAAGCTTTCTTT.

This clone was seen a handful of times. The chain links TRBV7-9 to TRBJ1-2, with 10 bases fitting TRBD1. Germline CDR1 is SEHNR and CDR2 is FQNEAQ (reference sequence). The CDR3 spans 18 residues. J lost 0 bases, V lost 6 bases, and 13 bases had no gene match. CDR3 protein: CASRSPRGTGDSNYGYTF. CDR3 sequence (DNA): TGTGCCAGCAGGTCACCTCGAGGGACAGGGGACTCTAACTATGGCTACACCTTC.

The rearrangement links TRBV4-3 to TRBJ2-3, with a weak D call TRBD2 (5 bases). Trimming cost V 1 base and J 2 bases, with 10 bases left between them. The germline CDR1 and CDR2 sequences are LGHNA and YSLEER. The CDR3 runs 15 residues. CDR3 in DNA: TGCGCCAGCAGCCAAGTAGGAGCGGTCACAGATACGCAGTATTTT. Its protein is CASSQVGAVTDTQYF.

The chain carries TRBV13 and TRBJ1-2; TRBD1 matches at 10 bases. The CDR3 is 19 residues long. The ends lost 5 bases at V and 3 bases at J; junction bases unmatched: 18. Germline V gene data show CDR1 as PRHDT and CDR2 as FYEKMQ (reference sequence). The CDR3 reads CASSPGATDRGLWDYGYTF. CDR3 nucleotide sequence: TGTGCCAGCAGCCCCGGAGCAACGGACAGGGGGTTATGGGACTATGGCTACACCTTC.

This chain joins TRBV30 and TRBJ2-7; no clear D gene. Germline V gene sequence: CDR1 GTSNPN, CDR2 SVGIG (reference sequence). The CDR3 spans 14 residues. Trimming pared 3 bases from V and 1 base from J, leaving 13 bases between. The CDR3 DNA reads TGTGCCTGGAGGTTCACAGATCTATCCTACGAGCAGTACTTC. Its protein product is CAWRFTDLSYEQYF.

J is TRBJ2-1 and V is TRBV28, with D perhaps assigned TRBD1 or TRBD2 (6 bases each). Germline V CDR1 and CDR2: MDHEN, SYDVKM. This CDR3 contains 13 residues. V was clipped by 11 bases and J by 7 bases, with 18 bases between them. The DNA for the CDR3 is TGTGCCGCCAACGGGGGCCCGGGGAATGAGCAGTTCTTC. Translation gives CAANGGPGNEQFF.

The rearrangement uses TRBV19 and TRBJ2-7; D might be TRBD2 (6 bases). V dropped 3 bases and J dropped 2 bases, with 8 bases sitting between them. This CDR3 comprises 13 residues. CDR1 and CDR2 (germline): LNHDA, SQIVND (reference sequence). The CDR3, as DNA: TGTGCCAGTAGTATGGCGGGGACCTACGAGCAGTACTTC. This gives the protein CASSMAGTYEQYF.

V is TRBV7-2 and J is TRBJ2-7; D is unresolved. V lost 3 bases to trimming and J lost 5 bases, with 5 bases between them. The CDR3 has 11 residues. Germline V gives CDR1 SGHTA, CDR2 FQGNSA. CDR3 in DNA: TGTGCCAGCAGCTTTACGAACGAGCAGTACTTC. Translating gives CASSFTNEQYF.

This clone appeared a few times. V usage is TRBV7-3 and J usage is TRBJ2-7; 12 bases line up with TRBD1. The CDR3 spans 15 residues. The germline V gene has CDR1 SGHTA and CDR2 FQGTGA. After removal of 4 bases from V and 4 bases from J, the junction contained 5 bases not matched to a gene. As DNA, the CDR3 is TGTGCCAGCAGCTCCGGGACAGGGGGCCAGTACGAGCAGTACTTC. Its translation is CASSSGTGGQYEQYF.

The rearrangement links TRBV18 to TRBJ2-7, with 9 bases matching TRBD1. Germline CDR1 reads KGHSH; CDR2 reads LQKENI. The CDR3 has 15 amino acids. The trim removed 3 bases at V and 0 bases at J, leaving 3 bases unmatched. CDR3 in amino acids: CASSPDRGRSYEQYF. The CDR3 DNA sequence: TGTGCCAGCTCACCGGACAGGGGTCGCTCCTACGAGCAGTACTTC.

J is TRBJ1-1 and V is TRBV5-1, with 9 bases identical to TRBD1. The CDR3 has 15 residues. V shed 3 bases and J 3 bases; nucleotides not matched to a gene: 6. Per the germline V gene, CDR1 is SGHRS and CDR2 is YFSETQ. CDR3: CASSSQGAGDTEAFF. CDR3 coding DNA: TGCGCCAGCAGCTCACAGGGGGCCGGCGACACTGAAGCTTTCTTT.

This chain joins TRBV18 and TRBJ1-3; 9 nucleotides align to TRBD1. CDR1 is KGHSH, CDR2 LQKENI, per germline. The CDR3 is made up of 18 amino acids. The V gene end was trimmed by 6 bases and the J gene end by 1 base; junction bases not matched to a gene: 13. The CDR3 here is CASSPDPGQGSSGNTIYF. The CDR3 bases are TGTGCCAGCTCGCCTGATCCGGGACAGGGTTCTTCTGGAAACACCATATATTTT.

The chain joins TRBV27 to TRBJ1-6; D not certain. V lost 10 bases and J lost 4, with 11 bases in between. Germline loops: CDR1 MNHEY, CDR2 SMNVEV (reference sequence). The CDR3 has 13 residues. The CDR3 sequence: CATATDYNSPLHF. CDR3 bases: TGTGCCACTGCGACGGATTATAATTCACCCCTCCACTTT.

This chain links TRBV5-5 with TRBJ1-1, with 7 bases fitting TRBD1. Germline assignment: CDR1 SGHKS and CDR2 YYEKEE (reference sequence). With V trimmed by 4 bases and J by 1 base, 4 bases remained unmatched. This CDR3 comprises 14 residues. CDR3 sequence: CASSAGTENTEAFF. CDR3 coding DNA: TGTGCCAGCAGCGCTGGGACAGAGAACACTGAAGCTTTCTTT.

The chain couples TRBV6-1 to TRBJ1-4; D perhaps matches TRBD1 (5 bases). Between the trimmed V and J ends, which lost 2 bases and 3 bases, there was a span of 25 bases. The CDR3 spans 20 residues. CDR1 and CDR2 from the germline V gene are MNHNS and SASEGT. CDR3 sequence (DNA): TGTGCCAGCAGTGAATATGTGGGGCCTACACTTATAACGTCTAATGAAAAACTGTTTTTT. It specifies CASSEYVGPTLITSNEKLFF.

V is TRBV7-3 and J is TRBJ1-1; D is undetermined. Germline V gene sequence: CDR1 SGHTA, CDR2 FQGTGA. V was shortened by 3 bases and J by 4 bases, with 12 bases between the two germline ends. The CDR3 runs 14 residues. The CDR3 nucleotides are TGTGCCAGCAGCTTTGAGGGAAGAGGCACTGAAGCTTTCTTT. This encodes CASSFEGRGTEAFF. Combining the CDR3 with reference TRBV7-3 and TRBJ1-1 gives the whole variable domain GAGVSQTPSNKVTEKGKYVELRCDPISGHTALYWYRQSLGQGPEFLIYFQGTGAADDSGLPNDRFFAVRPEGSVSTLKIQRTERGDSAVYLCASSFEGRGTEAFFGQGTRLTVV.

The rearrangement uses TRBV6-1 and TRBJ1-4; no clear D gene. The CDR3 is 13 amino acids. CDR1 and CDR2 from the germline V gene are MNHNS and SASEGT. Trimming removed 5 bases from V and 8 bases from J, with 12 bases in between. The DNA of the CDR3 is TGTGCCAGCAGTACGTTAGGTACCGAAAAACTGTTTTTT. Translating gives CASSTLGTEKLFF.

The CDR3 DNA follows: TGTGCCAGCAGCTGGACAGGGGATAACACTGAAGCTTTCTTT. Translating gives CASSWTGDNTEAFF. The chain is built from TRBV7-2 and TRBJ1-1; 9 bases agree with TRBD1. The germline CDR1 and CDR2 sequences are SGHTA and FQGNSA. This CDR3 spans 14 amino acids. The ends lost 4 bases at V and 2 bases at J; junction bases unmatched: 2.

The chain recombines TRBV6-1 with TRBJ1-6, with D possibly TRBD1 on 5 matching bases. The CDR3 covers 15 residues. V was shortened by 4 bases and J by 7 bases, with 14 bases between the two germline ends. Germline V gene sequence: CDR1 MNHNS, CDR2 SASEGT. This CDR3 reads CASSATVGSNSPLHF. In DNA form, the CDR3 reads TGTGCCAGCAGTGCGACAGTTGGATCGAATTCACCCCTCCACTTT.

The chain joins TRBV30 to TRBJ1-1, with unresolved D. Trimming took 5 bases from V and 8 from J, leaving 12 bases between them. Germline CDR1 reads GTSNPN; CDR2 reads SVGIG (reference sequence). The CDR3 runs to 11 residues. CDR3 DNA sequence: TGTGCCTGGGATATGGGATTCGAAGCTTTCTTT. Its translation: CAWDMGFEAFF.

The CDR3, as DNA: TGCGCCAGCAGCCAAGGCCTCCAGGGTAGGGCTGAAGCTTTCTTT. It encodes CASSQGLQGRAEAFF. The chain has TRBV4-1 and TRBJ1-1; D perhaps matches TRBD1 (5 bases). V lost 1 base to trimming and J lost 6 bases, with 15 bases between them. CDR1 and CDR2 (germline): MGHRA, YSYEKL. This CDR3 is built from 15 residues.

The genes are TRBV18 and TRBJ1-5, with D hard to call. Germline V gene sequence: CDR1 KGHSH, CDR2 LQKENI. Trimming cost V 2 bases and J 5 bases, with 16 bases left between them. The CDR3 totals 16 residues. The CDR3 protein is CASSPSTGKSDQPQHF. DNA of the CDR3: TGTGCCAGCTCACCATCAACTGGAAAGTCGGATCAGCCCCAGCATTTT.

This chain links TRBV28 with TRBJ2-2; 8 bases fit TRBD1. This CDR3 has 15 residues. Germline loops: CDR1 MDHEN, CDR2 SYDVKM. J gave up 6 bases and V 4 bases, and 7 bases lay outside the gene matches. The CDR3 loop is CASSSSSQGAGELFF. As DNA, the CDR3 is TGTGCCAGCAGTTCTTCCTCACAGGGGGCCGGGGAGCTGTTTTTT.

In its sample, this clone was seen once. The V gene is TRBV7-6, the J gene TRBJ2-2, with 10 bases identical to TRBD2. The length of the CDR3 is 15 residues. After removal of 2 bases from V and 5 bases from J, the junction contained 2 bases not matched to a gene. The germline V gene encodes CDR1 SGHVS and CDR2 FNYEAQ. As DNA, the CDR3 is TGTGCCAGCAGCTTATCTAGCGGGGGAACCGGGGAGCTGTTTTTT. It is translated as CASSLSSGGTGELFF.

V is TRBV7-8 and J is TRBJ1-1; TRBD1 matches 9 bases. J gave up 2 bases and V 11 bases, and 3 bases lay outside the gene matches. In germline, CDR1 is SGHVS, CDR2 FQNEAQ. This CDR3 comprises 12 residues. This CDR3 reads CAGGQGNTEAFF. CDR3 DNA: TGTGCCGGGGGACAGGGAAACACTGAAGCTTTCTTT.